One and the same sample provided the 12 T cell receptor beta chains below, sequenced in a study of T cells in Graves' hyperthyroidism and ophthalmopathy. The investigators amplified TCR beta CDR3 regions from RNA transcripts. Primed by the HTBI set, a first-round RT-PCR was run on the TCR CDR3. TCRdb recomputed calls from the multiplex PCR reads with MiXCR, one row per CDR3 protein. The sample has roughly 180,000 distinct CDR3 sequences, 15% to 20% seen once. Sequences were obtained from blood. All receptors derive from a woman aged 50 to 60 with Graves' hyperthyroidism.

The J gene is TRBJ2-3, the V gene TRBV7-2, with D perhaps matching TRBD2 (6 bases). The germline gives CDR1 SGHTA, CDR2 FQGNSA. Trimming shortened V by 5 bases and J by 7 bases, and 10 bases separated the two germline ends. The CDR3 consists of 12 residues. In DNA form, the CDR3 reads TGTGCCAGCAGCCGGGGACTGTATACGCAGTATTTT. This translates into CASSRGLYTQYF.

A word on this clonotype: A much bigger clone sits one base away, suggesting this may be a read error. Since the CDR3 does not end with the conserved phenylalanine or tryptophan, this likely comes from a read error. The chain carries TRBV19 and TRBJ1-2; D might be TRBD1 (5 bases). Looked up from germline, CDR1 is LNHDA and CDR2 is SQIVND (reference sequence). CDR3 length equals 14 residues. V was trimmed by 1 base and J by 4 bases, leaving 10 bases between them. The chain's CDR3 is CASSIVQGTYGYTC. The DNA of the CDR3 is TGTGCCAGTAGTATAGTCCAGGGTACCTATGGCTACACCTGC.

There are many counts of this clonotype. The chain couples TRBV20-1 to TRBJ2-5, with D possibly being TRBD2 (6 bases). V gave up 5 bases and J gave up 3 bases, with 13 bases separating them. The CDR3 has 13 residues. CDR1 is DFQATT, CDR2 SNEGSKA, per germline (reference sequence). The CDR3 region is CSAPGGRKETQYF. The CDR3, as DNA: TGCAGTGCTCCCGGGGGACGGAAAGAGACCCAGTACTTC.

V is TRBV9 and J is TRBJ2-2; 12 positions match TRBD2. The CDR3 spans 16 residues. Germline lookup yields CDR1 SGDLS and CDR2 YYNGEE. The trim removed 2 bases at V and 7 bases at J, leaving 6 bases unmatched. The CDR3 DNA reads TGTGCCAGCAGCGTTTCGACTAGCGGGGGACTCGGGGAGCTGTTTTTT. Translated, it gives CASSVSTSGGLGELFF.

Notes on this clonotype: Since a much larger clone is just one base distant, this may be a read error. J is TRBJ2-3 and V is TRBV6-1; 12 bases map to TRBD2. CDR1 MNHNS and CDR2 SASEGT come from the germline V gene. This CDR3 is built from 16 residues. CDR3 sequence (DNA): TGTGCCAGCAGTACACTAGCGGGGGGAAGCACAGATGCGCAGTATTTT. It yields the protein CASSTLAGGSTDAQYF.

This clonotype was found many times. V and J are TRBV6-1 and TRBJ1-2; D is undetermined. V was cut by 5 bases and J by 5 bases, with 12 bases left in between. Germline CDR1 and CDR2: MNHNS and SASEGT. The CDR3 contains 13 residues. The CDR3 DNA reads as TGTGCCAGCAGTCCTTCTGGGCCTTATGGCTACACCTTC. As protein: CASSPSGPYGYTF.

This chain uses TRBV3-1 with TRBJ2-7; 9 bases agree with TRBD1. Germline V gene lookup returns CDR1 LGHDT and CDR2 YNNKEL (reference sequence). The CDR3 runs to 17 residues. The V gene end was trimmed by 4 bases and the J gene end by 2 bases; junction bases not matched to a gene: 12. This chain's CDR3 is CASSRTTGTGSPYEQYF. CDR3 nucleotide sequence: TGTGCCAGCAGCCGGACGACCGGGACAGGGAGTCCCTACGAGCAGTACTTC.

This clonotype has at least ten counts. V and J are TRBV6-2 or TRBV6-3 and TRBJ2-7; D is perhaps TRBD1 or TRBD2 (5 bases each). The length of the CDR3 is 14 residues. Germline lookup yields CDR1 MNHEY and CDR2 SVGEGT. With 7 bases removed from V and 2 bases from J, the gap between germline ends came to 15 bases. Here the CDR3 reads CASTPPGTPYEQYF. The CDR3 nucleotides are TGTGCCAGCACTCCGCCCGGGACGCCCTACGAGCAGTACTTC.

This clonotype showed up many times. V usage is TRBV11-2 and J usage is TRBJ1-2; D unclear. This CDR3 is built from 17 residues. The germline CDR1 and CDR2 sequences are SGHAT and FQNNGV. Between the trimmed V and J ends, which lost 4 bases and 0 bases, there was a span of 18 bases. The CDR3 spells CASSSLGSSLANYGYTF. In DNA, the CDR3 is TGTGCCAGCAGCTCTTTGGGCTCCAGTTTAGCTAACTATGGCTACACCTTC.

Only a few counts were recorded for this clonotype. The V call is TRBV4-3, the J call TRBJ2-2; the match to TRBD1 covers 7 bases. Germline CDR1 is LGHNA and CDR2 is YSLEER. The V gene end was trimmed by 1 base and the J gene end by 3 bases; junction bases not matched to a gene: 5. The CDR3 length is 16 residues. CDR3 sequence: CASSQVGGADTGELFF. Here the CDR3 DNA reads TGCGCCAGCAGCCAAGTAGGGGGCGCCGACACCGGGGAGCTGTTTTTT.

This clonotype has more than one count but fewer than ten. The chain carries TRBV19 and TRBJ2-2; D is undetermined. CDR3 length: 18 residues. V lost 3 bases, J lost 3 bases, and 20 bases lay in between. In germline, CDR1 is LNHDA, CDR2 SQIVND (reference sequence). The chain's CDR3 is CASSMGYVLETHTGELFF. As DNA, the CDR3 is TGTGCCAGTAGTATGGGTTACGTGTTGGAGACACACACCGGGGAGCTGTTTTTT.

The chain uses TRBV5-1 and TRBJ1-1; D unresolved. The CDR3 sequence is 12 residues long. V lost 4 bases and J lost 7, with 11 bases in between. Germline CDR1 is SGHRS and CDR2 is YFSETQ. DNA for the CDR3: TGCGCCAGCAGCATCGACGGAGGTGAAGCTTTCTTT. Translation: CASSIDGGEAFF.